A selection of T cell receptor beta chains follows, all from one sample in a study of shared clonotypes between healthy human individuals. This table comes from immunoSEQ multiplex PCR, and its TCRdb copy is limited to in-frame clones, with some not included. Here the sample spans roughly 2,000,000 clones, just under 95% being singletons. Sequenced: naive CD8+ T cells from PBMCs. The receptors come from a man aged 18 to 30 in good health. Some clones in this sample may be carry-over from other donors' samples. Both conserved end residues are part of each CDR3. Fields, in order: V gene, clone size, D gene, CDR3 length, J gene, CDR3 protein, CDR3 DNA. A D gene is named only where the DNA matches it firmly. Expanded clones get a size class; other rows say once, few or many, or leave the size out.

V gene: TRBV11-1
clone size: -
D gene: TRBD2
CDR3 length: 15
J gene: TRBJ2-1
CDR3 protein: CASSWVRGRVNEQFF
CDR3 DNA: TGTGCCAGCAGCTGGGTTCGAGGGAGGGTGAATGAGCAGTTCTTC

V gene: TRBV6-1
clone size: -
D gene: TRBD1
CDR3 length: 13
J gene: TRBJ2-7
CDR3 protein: CASSEGRGHEQYF
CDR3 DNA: TGTGCCAGCAGTGAAGGTAGGGGGCACGAGCAGTACTTC

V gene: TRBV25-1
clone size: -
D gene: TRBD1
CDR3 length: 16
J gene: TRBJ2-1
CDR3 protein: CASSAQWGQGNNEQFF
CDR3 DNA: TGTGCCAGCAGTGCCCAGTGGGGACAGGGAAACAATGAGCAGTTCTTC

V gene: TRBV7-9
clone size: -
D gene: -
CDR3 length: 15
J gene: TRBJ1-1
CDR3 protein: CASSLDGAGRTEAFF
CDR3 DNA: TGTGCCAGCAGCTTGGATGGGGCAGGGCGAACTGAAGCTTTCTTT

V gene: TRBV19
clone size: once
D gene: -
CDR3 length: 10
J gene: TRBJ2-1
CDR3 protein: CASSVREQFF
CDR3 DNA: TGTGCCAGTAGTGTCCGTGAGCAGTTCTTC

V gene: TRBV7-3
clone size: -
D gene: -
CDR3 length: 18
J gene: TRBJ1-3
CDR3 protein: CASSSEVYPHAKGNTIYF
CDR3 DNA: TGTGCCAGCAGCTCGGAGGTTTATCCACACGCTAAAGGAAACACCATATATTTT

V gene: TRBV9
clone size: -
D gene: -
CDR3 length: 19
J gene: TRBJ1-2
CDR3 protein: CASSDALGGGAFTHTGYTF
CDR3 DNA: TGTGCCAGCAGCGACGCCCTAGGAGGAGGGGCTTTCACTCATACTGGCTACACCTTC

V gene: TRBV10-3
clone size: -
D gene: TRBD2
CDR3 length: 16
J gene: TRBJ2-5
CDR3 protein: CAISESATSGLETQYF
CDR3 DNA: TGTGCCATCAGTGAGTCTGCGACTAGCGGGTTGGAGACCCAGTACTTC

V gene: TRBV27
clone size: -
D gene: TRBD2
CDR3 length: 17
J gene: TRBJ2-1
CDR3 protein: CASSLDAGASSYNEQFF
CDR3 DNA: TGTGCCAGCAGTTTAGATGCGGGAGCGAGCTCCTACAATGAGCAGTTCTTC

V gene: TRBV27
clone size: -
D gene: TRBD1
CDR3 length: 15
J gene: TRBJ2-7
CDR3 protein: CASSLLTGSSYEQYF
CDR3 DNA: TGTGCCAGCAGTTTGCTGACAGGGAGCTCCTACGAGCAGTACTTC

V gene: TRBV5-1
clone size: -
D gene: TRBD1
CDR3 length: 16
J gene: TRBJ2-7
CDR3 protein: CASSLEGTGGGYEQYF
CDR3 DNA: TGCGCCAGCAGCTTGGAAGGTACAGGGGGTGGCTACGAGCAGTACTTC

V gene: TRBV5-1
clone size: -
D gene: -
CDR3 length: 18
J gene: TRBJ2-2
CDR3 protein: CASRGATTTFANTGELFF
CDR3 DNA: TGCGCCAGCAGAGGGGCGACGACTACTTTTGCGAACACCGGGGAGCTGTTTTTT

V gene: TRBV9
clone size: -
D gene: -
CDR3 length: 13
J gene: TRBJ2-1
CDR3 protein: CASSVAVGNEQFF
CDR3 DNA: TGTGCCAGCAGCGTAGCGGTAGGGAATGAGCAGTTCTTC

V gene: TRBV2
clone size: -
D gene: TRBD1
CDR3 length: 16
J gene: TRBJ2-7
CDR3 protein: CASRGPGTGVSYEQYF
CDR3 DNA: TGTGCCAGCAGGGGACCCGGGACAGGGGTGTCCTACGAGCAGTACTTC

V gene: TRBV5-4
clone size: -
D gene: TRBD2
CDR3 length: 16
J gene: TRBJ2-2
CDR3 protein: CASSPEREGLAGELFF
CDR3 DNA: TGTGCCAGCAGCCCCGAGCGGGAGGGCCTGGCCGGGGAGCTGTTTTTT

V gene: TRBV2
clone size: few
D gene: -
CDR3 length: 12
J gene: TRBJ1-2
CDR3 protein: CATPGQHHGYTF
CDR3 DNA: TGTGCCACCCCGGGGCAGCACCATGGCTACACCTTC

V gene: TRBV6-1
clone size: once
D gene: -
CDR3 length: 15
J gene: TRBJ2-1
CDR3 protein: CASSGRDGDYNEQFF
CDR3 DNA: TGTGCCAGCAGTGGCCGGGACGGGGATTACAATGAGCAGTTCTTC

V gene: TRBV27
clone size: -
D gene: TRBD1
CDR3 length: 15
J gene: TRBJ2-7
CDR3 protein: CASREVKTGAPEQYF
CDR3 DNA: TGTGCCAGCAGGGAAGTAAAAACAGGGGCCCCCGAGCAGTACTTC

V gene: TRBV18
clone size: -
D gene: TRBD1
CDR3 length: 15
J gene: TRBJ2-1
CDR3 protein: CASSPRDRVHNEQFF
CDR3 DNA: TGTGCCAGCTCGCCCCGGGACAGGGTTCACAATGAGCAGTTCTTC

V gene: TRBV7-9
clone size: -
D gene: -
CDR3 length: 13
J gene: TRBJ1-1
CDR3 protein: CASSLPANTEAFF
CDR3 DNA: TGTGCCAGCAGCTTACCAGCGAACACTGAAGCTTTCTTT

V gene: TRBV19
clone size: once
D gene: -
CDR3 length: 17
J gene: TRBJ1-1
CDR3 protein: CASRLRWQGRGNTEAFF
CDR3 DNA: TGTGCCAGTAGGCTTCGGTGGCAGGGGCGGGGGAACACTGAAGCTTTCTTT

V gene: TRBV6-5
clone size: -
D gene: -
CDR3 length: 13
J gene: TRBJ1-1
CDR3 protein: CASSYSEGTEAFF
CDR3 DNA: TGTGCCAGCAGTTACTCTGAGGGGACTGAAGCTTTCTTT

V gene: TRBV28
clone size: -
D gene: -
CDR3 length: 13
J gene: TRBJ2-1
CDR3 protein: CASSFRTYNEQFF
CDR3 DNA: TGTGCCAGCAGTTTTCGAACGTACAATGAGCAGTTCTTC

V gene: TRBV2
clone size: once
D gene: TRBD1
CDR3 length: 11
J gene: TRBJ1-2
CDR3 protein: CAGQGASGYTF
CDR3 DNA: TGTGCCGGGCAGGGGGCGTCGGGCTACACCTTC